What follows describes a single T cell receptor (beta chain). These data come from a study of blood T cell repertoires in COVID-19. Study background: Samples of COVID-19 (acute and convalescent) were obtained from the United States, Italy and Spain. Sample material is recorded as cDNA or gDNA derived from T cells, B-cell-depleted T cells, or PBMCs.

Original methodology: Using reference gene primer amplification, nucleated cell counts were estimated. Libraries were prepared by immunoSEQ multiplex PCR; TCRdb keeps only in-frame clonotypes and omits some of them. V and J calls and clone size follow that table, whereas D and trimming were derived from the DNA. Of approximately 74,000 clones listed, about 82% are singletons. CDR1 is MNHEY and CDR2 is SVGAGI in the germline V gene. The CDR3 is made up of 14 amino acids. Trimming cost V 3 bases and J 5 bases; bases outside gene matches: 1. Sample: peripheral blood. The rearrangement joins TRBV6-5 to TRBJ1-6, with 7 bases aligning to TRBD1. The sequence was obtained from a woman of 80 years or more with active or convalescent COVID-19. CDR3 protein: CASSYTGDNSPLHF. CDR3 DNA: TGTGCCAGCAGTTATACAGGGGATAATTCACCCCTCCACTTT.